Shown below are 30 T cell receptor beta chains from a single sample sequenced in a study of blood T cell repertoires in COVID-19. Using immunoSEQ multiplex PCR, the repertoire was profiled, and TCRdb retains in-frame clones only, with some absent. The data show tens of thousands of clones, approximately 79% seen once. The sequenced sample was peripheral blood. Receptors originate from a man aged 60 to 69 with active or convalescent COVID-19.

This chain connects TRBV28 to TRBJ1-1; D remains ambiguous. The CDR3 loop spans 11 amino acids. V was cut by 7 bases and J by 4 bases, with 7 bases left in between. CDR1 is MDHEN and CDR2 is SYDVKM in the germline V gene. CDR3 loop: CASTSATEAFF. The DNA of the CDR3 is TGTGCCAGCACCAGTGCCACTGAAGCTTTCTTT.

This chain joins TRBV5-5 and TRBJ2-5; no firm D call. V was pared by 4 bases and J by 6 bases, with 13 bases between. Germline V lookup: CDR1 SGHKS, CDR2 YYEKEE (reference sequence). This CDR3 spans 13 amino acids. The DNA for the CDR3 is TGTGCCAGCAGCCTTGTAGTAGAGCAGACCCAGTACTTC. As protein: CASSLVVEQTQYF.

The chain employs TRBV6-1 and TRBJ1-2; 9 bases line up with TRBD1. The germline V gene encodes CDR1 MNHNS and CDR2 SASEGT. This CDR3 is 15 amino acids long. The ends lost 0 bases at V and 4 bases at J; junction bases unmatched: 3. The CDR3 sequence: CASSEAWGQGYGYTF. Written as DNA, the CDR3 is TGTGCCAGCAGTGAAGCGTGGGGACAGGGCTATGGCTACACCTTC.

The chain uses TRBV28 and TRBJ1-2, with 7 bases identical to TRBD1. This CDR3 has 11 amino acids. Trimming took 6 bases from V and 8 from J; bases not matched to a gene: 3. The V gene's germline CDR1 is MDHEN and CDR2 SYDVKM. CDR3 in DNA: TGTGCCAGCAGCGACAGGGACGGCTACACCTTC. It is translated as CASSDRDGYTF.

This chain connects TRBV7-9 to TRBJ2-7; D is uncertain. Germline V gene data show CDR1 as SEHNR and CDR2 as FQNEAQ (reference sequence). V was trimmed by 4 bases and J by 3 bases, leaving 19 bases between them. The CDR3 is 16 amino acids. The CDR3: CASSSSSGRSVYEQYF. CDR3 sequence (DNA): TGTGCCAGCAGCTCCAGCTCGGGTCGCAGTGTCTACGAGCAGTACTTC.

The J gene is TRBJ1-5, the V gene TRBV6-6, with a weak D call TRBD1 (6 bases). Germline CDR1 is MNHNY and CDR2 is SVGAGI (reference sequence). V was clipped by 0 bases and J by 4 bases, with 7 bases between them. CDR3 size: 14 residues. The CDR3 region is CASSYSQGNQPQHF. For the CDR3, the DNA is TGTGCCAGCAGTTACTCACAGGGAAATCAGCCCCAGCATTTT.

This clone has a handful of counts. The chain recombines TRBV9 with TRBJ2-3, with unresolved D. V lost 0 bases and J lost 4, with 6 bases in between. The CDR3 runs 13 residues. Looked up from germline, CDR1 is SGDLS and CDR2 is YYNGEE. The CDR3 DNA reads as TGTGCCAGCAGCGTAGACCTATCAGATACGCAGTATTTT. Encoded protein: CASSVDLSDTQYF. Full variable domain (remainder filled in from reference TRBV9 and TRBJ2-3): DSGVTQTPKHLITATGQRVTLRCSPRSGDLSVYWYQQSLDQGLQFLIQYYNGEERAKGNILERFSAQQFPDLHSELNLSSLELGDSALYFCASSVDLSDTQYFGPGTRLTVL.

The rearrangement links TRBV14 to TRBJ1-2; no clear D gene. The V and J ends lost 4 bases and 7 bases respectively, with 19 bases between them. The CDR3 runs to 15 residues. The V gene's germline CDR1 is SGHDN and CDR2 FVKESK. This chain's CDR3 is CASSLSRGKESGYTF. CDR3 nucleotides: TGTGCCAGCAGCCTCTCCCGCGGGAAAGAGAGTGGCTACACCTTC.

The V gene is TRBV5-1, the J gene TRBJ1-2; D remains ambiguous. Germline V gene sequence: CDR1 SGHRS, CDR2 YFSETQ. V gave up 6 bases and J gave up 0 bases, with 12 bases separating them. This CDR3 is 14 amino acids long. The CDR3 DNA reads TGCGCCAGCACTCCCGGGATCACTAACTATGGCTACACCTTC. It encodes CASTPGITNYGYTF.

The chain employs TRBV18 and TRBJ2-3, with 8 bases matching TRBD1. V shed 0 bases and J 3 bases; nucleotides not matched to a gene: 5. The CDR3 has 16 residues. Germline loops: CDR1 KGHSH, CDR2 LQKENI. CDR3 residues: CASSPPDRVLTDTQYF. For the CDR3, the DNA is TGTGCCAGCTCACCACCGGACAGGGTTTTGACAGATACGCAGTATTTT.

The V gene is TRBV28, the J gene TRBJ1-5, with D maybe TRBD1 (5 bases). Germline V gene lookup returns CDR1 MDHEN and CDR2 SYDVKM. V shed 2 bases and J shed 9 bases, with 14 bases lying between them. The CDR3 totals 14 residues. This CDR3 is CASSLTSLQGPQHF. The CDR3 DNA reads as TGTGCCAGCAGTTTAACTAGCTTGCAGGGGCCCCAGCATTTT.

This sequence joins TRBV30 and TRBJ2-1; 10 nucleotides agree with TRBD2. CDR1 GTSNPN and CDR2 SVGIG come from the germline V gene (reference sequence). This CDR3 is built from 14 residues. Trimming removed 7 bases from V and 8 bases from J; junction bases left unmatched: 11. The CDR3 here is CALLKRGGVDEQFF. The CDR3 region has the DNA TGTGCCTTACTCAAGCGGGGGGGTGTGGATGAGCAGTTCTTC.

This chain links TRBV6-5 with TRBJ2-3; the D is unclear. The CDR3 is made up of 13 amino acids. The V gene lost 10 bases and the J gene lost 2 bases, with 13 bases spanning the gap. Germline loops: CDR1 MNHEY, CDR2 SVGAGI. In DNA form, the CDR3 reads TGTGCCACCCACATGGTCATCACAGATACGCAGTATTTT. Amino acid sequence: CATHMVITDTQYF.

J is TRBJ1-4 and V is TRBV4-3; TRBD1 agrees at 7 bases. Germline V gene data show CDR1 as LGHNA and CDR2 as YSLEER. Losses at the gene ends were 4 bases for V and 0 bases for J; bases not matched to a gene: 8. CDR3 length: 17 residues. The CDR3: CASSPGARGATNEKLFF. The CDR3 coding sequence is TGCGCCAGCAGCCCGGGAGCCAGGGGGGCAACTAATGAAAAACTGTTTTTT.

The DNA of the CDR3 is TGTGCCACCACCGTCAGGGGGCGACCTAGCACAGATACGCAGTATTTT. Amino acid sequence: CATTVRGRPSTDTQYF. V gene TRBV19 combines with J gene TRBJ2-3; the match to TRBD1 covers 8 bases. Germline lookup yields CDR1 LNHDA and CDR2 SQIVND (reference sequence). The junction had 12 bases not matched to a gene; V was cut back by 10 bases and J by 0 bases. This CDR3 has 16 residues.

V gene TRBV5-1 combines with J gene TRBJ2-2, with TRBD1 matching over 7 bases. Germline trimming cut 6 bases from V and 3 bases from J; bases unmatched to any gene: 5. From germline, CDR1 is SGHRS and CDR2 YFSETQ. The CDR3 is 14 amino acids. The chain's CDR3 is CASIGQVDTGELFF. The CDR3 DNA is TGCGCCAGCATAGGACAGGTTGACACCGGGGAGCTGTTTTTT. Filled out from reference TRBV5-1 and TRBJ2-2, the complete variable domain reads KAGVTQTPRYLIKTRGQQVTLSCSPISGHRSVSWYQQTPGQGLQFLFEYFSETQRNKGNFPGRFSGRQFSNSRSEMNVSTLELGDSALYLCASIGQVDTGELFFGEGSRLTVL.

This clone was recorded a few times. The chain employs TRBV7-8 and TRBJ1-1; D may be TRBD1 (5 bases). In germline, CDR1 is SGHVS, CDR2 FQNEAQ. V was clipped by 1 base and J by 4 bases, with 13 bases between them. CDR3 length: 15 residues. The CDR3 loop reads CASSLEVIRGTEAFF. The CDR3 DNA reads TGTGCCAGCAGCTTAGAGGTCATAAGGGGCACTGAAGCTTTCTTT.

This chain joins TRBV2 and TRBJ1-4, with D unresolved. The V end lost 7 bases, the J end lost 5 bases, and 17 bases lay between the germline ends. This CDR3 is built from 15 residues. Germline lookup yields CDR1 SNHLY and CDR2 FYNNEI. The CDR3 loop is CASTPEGRSNEKLFF. The CDR3 coding sequence is TGTGCCAGCACTCCCGAAGGGAGGTCCAATGAAAAACTGTTTTTT.

This clone was detected ten times or more. V usage is TRBV11-2 and J usage is TRBJ2-1; D is possibly TRBD1 (6 bases). There are 14 residues in the CDR3. V was shortened by 5 bases and J by 8 bases, with 16 bases between the two germline ends. The germline V gene encodes CDR1 SGHAT and CDR2 FQNNGV. The CDR3 loop reads CASSHSGPGDEQFF. CDR3 nucleotides: TGTGCCAGCAGCCACTCCGGGCCAGGGGATGAGCAGTTCTTC.

The chain combines TRBV7-6 with TRBJ1-3; 7 bases agree with TRBD1. This CDR3 is 16 amino acids long. Germline V gives CDR1 SGHVS, CDR2 FNYEAQ. V trimming: 4 bases; J trimming: 0 bases; junction bases outside the gene matches: 6. In nucleotides, the CDR3 is TGTGCCAGCAGCTCCTCCAGGGGGACCTCTGGAAACACCATATATTTT. Its protein product is CASSSSRGTSGNTIYF.

The CDR3 loop reads CAGGRRTVPYEQYF. DNA for the CDR3: TGTGCCGGCGGGAGAAGGACAGTACCCTACGAGCAGTACTTC. This chain joins TRBV30 and TRBJ2-7; D is perhaps TRBD2 (7 bases). Germline CDR1 reads GTSNPN; CDR2 reads SVGIG (reference sequence). CDR3 length: 14 amino acids. Trimming pared 8 bases from V and 2 bases from J, leaving 19 bases between.

This clone was observed a single time. The chain has TRBV7-9 and TRBJ1-1; D possibly corresponds to TRBD1 (6 bases). CDR1 and CDR2 (germline): SEHNR, FQNEAQ (reference sequence). V dropped 3 bases and J dropped 3 bases, with 20 bases sitting between them. The CDR3 loop spans 17 amino acids. CDR3: CASSFPEQTGYDTEAFF. CDR3 bases: TGTGCCAGCAGCTTTCCAGAGCAAACAGGGTATGACACTGAAGCTTTCTTT.

The chain has TRBV4-1 and TRBJ2-3; 9 nucleotides agree with TRBD2. Germline-derived CDR1 and CDR2 are MGHRA and YSYEKL. Trimming at V came to 1 base and at J to 4 bases, leaving 15 bases not matched to a gene. The CDR3 has 19 amino acids. The CDR3 loop is CASSQAAAGGPGLADTQYF. The CDR3, as DNA: TGCGCCAGCAGCCAAGCAGCAGCGGGGGGCCCGGGGTTGGCAGATACGCAGTATTTT.

The chain joins TRBV10-2 to TRBJ2-5, with no clear D. Germline V gene data show CDR1 as WSHSY and CDR2 as SAAADI. V was pared by 3 bases and J by 5 bases, with 10 bases between. This CDR3 has 13 residues. The CDR3 loop reads CASSEDPRETQYF. The CDR3 DNA is TGCGCCAGCAGTGAAGATCCCCGGGAGACCCAGTACTTC.

V usage is TRBV5-6 and J usage is TRBJ2-2; D might be TRBD2 (6 bases). The CDR3 spans 15 residues. Germline V gives CDR1 SGHDT, CDR2 YYEEEE. Deletions cut 5 bases from V and 1 base from J, with 12 bases between. CDR3 nucleotide sequence: TGTGCCAGCAGGAGAGCGGGCGGGAACACCGGGGAGCTGTTTTTT. Its protein is CASRRAGGNTGELFF.

The chain recombines TRBV7-2 with TRBJ1-2, with 8 positions matching TRBD1. Trimming took 1 base from V and 8 from J; bases not matched to a gene: 9. The CDR3 covers 15 residues. CDR1 is SGHTA and CDR2 is FQGNSA in the germline V gene. The CDR3: CASSLVVGQGSGYTF. The CDR3 coding sequence is TGTGCCAGCAGCTTAGTGGTTGGACAGGGTAGCGGCTACACCTTC.

V gene TRBV4-3 combines with J gene TRBJ2-3; 10 positions agree with TRBD2. V dropped 0 bases and J dropped 6; count of bases not matched to a gene: 3. The CDR3 is 15 residues long. Germline V gene sequence: CDR1 LGHNA, CDR2 YSLEER. The DNA for the CDR3 is TGCGCCAGCAGCCAAGATCCAGCGGGGGGGGATACGCAGTATTTT. It specifies CASSQDPAGGDTQYF.

This chain uses TRBV10-2 with TRBJ1-5; D is unclear. V lost 3 bases, J lost 3 bases, and 6 bases lay in between. Germline assignment: CDR1 WSHSY and CDR2 SAAADI. The CDR3 is made up of 13 amino acids. The chain's CDR3 is CASSEDTNQPQHF. The CDR3 bases are TGCGCCAGCAGTGAAGACACCAATCAGCCCCAGCATTTT.

This clone turned up a few times. As DNA, the CDR3 is TGTGCCAGCAGCTTTTTCGGCAGGGACTACGAGCAGTACTTC. Protein: CASSFFGRDYEQYF. This chain uses TRBV5-4 with TRBJ2-7, with a tentative D call TRBD1 (5 bases). The V gene's germline CDR1 is SGHNT and CDR2 YYREEE (reference sequence). V was trimmed by 2 bases and J by 3 bases, leaving 12 bases between them. The CDR3 totals 14 residues.

This clone was seen a few times. The chain is built from TRBV11-2 and TRBJ2-3; 14 bases are a match to TRBD2. Per the germline V gene, CDR1 is SGHAT and CDR2 is FQNNGV. The CDR3 runs 19 residues. J was trimmed by 3 bases and V by 5 bases; bases with no gene match: 13. CDR3 DNA sequence: TGTGCCAGCAGCACACTTACCCGGACTAGCGGGGGGTTAACAGATACGCAGTATTTT. Its translation is CASSTLTRTSGGLTDTQYF.